The rows below give T cell receptor beta chains drawn from one sample of a study of blood T cell repertoires in COVID-19. TCRdb keeps only in-frame clones here, not all; method: immunoSEQ multiplex PCR. The sample has over 250,000 clones; around 89% are singletons. The sample comprised peripheral blood. These receptors all stem from a man between 60 and 70 years old who had recovered from COVID-19. Both conserved end residues are part of each CDR3. The D gene is left open where the match is weak. Only some rows state a clone size, as once, few, many or a class for expanded clones.

CDR3aa: CASSLGAVLTYEQYF
CDR3nt: TGTGCCAGCAGCTTAGGGGCAGTATTAACCTACGAGCAGTACTTC
v_gene: TRBV7-9
d_gene: -
abundance: -
j_gene: TRBJ2-7

CDR3aa: CASSLDRVAAYEQYF
CDR3nt: TGTGCCAGCAGTTTAGATCGGGTAGCGGCCTACGAGCAGTACTTC
v_gene: TRBV27
d_gene: -
abundance: once
j_gene: TRBJ2-7

CDR3aa: CASSPGALGDTQYF
CDR3nt: TGTGCCAGCAGCCCAGGGGCTCTCGGGGATACGCAGTATTTT
v_gene: TRBV5-4
d_gene: -
abundance: -
j_gene: TRBJ2-3

CDR3aa: CASSQEPGGTETQYF
CDR3nt: TGTGCCAGCAGCCAGGAACCAGGGGGCACGGAGACCCAGTACTTC
v_gene: TRBV4-2
d_gene: TRBD1
abundance: -
j_gene: TRBJ2-5

CDR3aa: CASSPGTSAGELFF
CDR3nt: TGTGCCAGCAGTCCCGGGACTAGCGCCGGGGAGCTGTTTTTT
v_gene: TRBV2
d_gene: TRBD2
abundance: -
j_gene: TRBJ2-2

CDR3aa: CASSPRSGQPGPGELFF
CDR3nt: TGTGCCAGCAGCCCCCGGTCGGGACAACCCGGACCCGGGGAGCTGTTTTTT
v_gene: TRBV9
d_gene: -
abundance: -
j_gene: TRBJ2-2

CDR3aa: CASRPRRGGNNEQFF
CDR3nt: TGCGCCAGCAGACCTCGTCGGGGGGGCAACAATGAGCAGTTCTTC
v_gene: TRBV5-1
d_gene: TRBD2
abundance: once
j_gene: TRBJ2-1

CDR3aa: CASSYGGRTSRFF
CDR3nt: TGTGCCAGCAGTTATGGTGGCAGAACTAGCCGGTTCTTC
v_gene: TRBV6-5
d_gene: -
abundance: -
j_gene: TRBJ2-1

CDR3aa: CASSARLSGHNYGYTF
CDR3nt: TGTGCCAGCAGCGCCCGTCTATCTGGGCACAACTATGGCTACACCTTC
v_gene: TRBV13
d_gene: -
abundance: -
j_gene: TRBJ1-2

CDR3aa: CASTSWGPLGNEQFF
CDR3nt: TGTGCCAGCACCTCCTGGGGCCCACTGGGGAATGAGCAGTTCTTC
v_gene: TRBV6-5
d_gene: -
abundance: -
j_gene: TRBJ2-1

CDR3aa: CASSDQTGNGYTF
CDR3nt: TGTGCCAGCAGTGACCAAACAGGGAATGGCTACACCTTC
v_gene: TRBV6-1
d_gene: -
abundance: -
j_gene: TRBJ1-2

CDR3aa: CASSIKPLAGAFNMNTGELFF
CDR3nt: TGTGCCAGTAGTATCAAGCCACTAGCGGGGGCCTTCAACATGAACACCGGGGAGCTGTTTTTT
v_gene: TRBV19
d_gene: TRBD2
abundance: -
j_gene: TRBJ2-2

CDR3aa: CASSFPGQGASTEAFF
CDR3nt: TGTGCCAGCAGCTTTCCGGGACAGGGGGCCTCCACTGAAGCTTTCTTT
v_gene: TRBV7-9
d_gene: TRBD1
abundance: -
j_gene: TRBJ1-1

CDR3aa: CASSLAGLTDTQYF
CDR3nt: TGTGCCAGCAGTTTAGCGGGGCTTACAGATACGCAGTATTTT
v_gene: TRBV6-5
d_gene: TRBD2
abundance: -
j_gene: TRBJ2-3

CDR3aa: CASRRVEGYTF
CDR3nt: TGTGCCAGCAGGAGGGTCGAAGGCTACACCTTC
v_gene: TRBV11-3
d_gene: -
abundance: -
j_gene: TRBJ1-2

CDR3aa: CASSLSLAVNEQFF
CDR3nt: TGTGCCAGCAGCTTGAGCCTAGCGGTCAATGAGCAGTTCTTC
v_gene: TRBV11-2
d_gene: TRBD2
abundance: -
j_gene: TRBJ2-1

CDR3aa: CASSLEVGLATDTQYF
CDR3nt: TGTGCCAGCAGCTTAGAGGTGGGACTAGCGACAGATACGCAGTATTTT
v_gene: TRBV11-2
d_gene: TRBD2
abundance: -
j_gene: TRBJ2-3

CDR3aa: CASSSIFPGLSPDTQYF
CDR3nt: TGCGCCAGCAGCTCTATTTTTCCGGGTCTCTCTCCAGATACGCAGTATTTT
v_gene: TRBV5-1
d_gene: -
abundance: -
j_gene: TRBJ2-3

CDR3aa: CASSNRGLGNTIYF
CDR3nt: TGTGCCAGCAGCAACAGGGGGCTCGGAAACACCATATATTTT
v_gene: TRBV3-1/TRBV3-2
d_gene: TRBD1
abundance: -
j_gene: TRBJ1-3

CDR3aa: CASSEGSKGGSEAFF
CDR3nt: TGTGCCAGCAGTGAAGGTTCCAAGGGAGGAAGTGAAGCTTTCTTT
v_gene: TRBV6-1
d_gene: -
abundance: -
j_gene: TRBJ1-1

CDR3aa: CASSQGVAGISGANVLTF
CDR3nt: TGCGCCAGCAGCCAAGGGGTAGCGGGGATCTCTGGGGCCAACGTCCTGACTTTC
v_gene: TRBV4-1
d_gene: TRBD2
abundance: -
j_gene: TRBJ2-6

CDR3aa: CASSLQTDTQYF
CDR3nt: TGTGCCAGCAGTTTACAGACAGATACGCAGTATTTT
v_gene: TRBV12-3/TRBV12-4
d_gene: -
abundance: -
j_gene: TRBJ2-3

CDR3aa: CASSYSYENSPLHF
CDR3nt: TGTGCCAGCAGTTACTCTTATGAGAATTCACCCCTCCACTTT
v_gene: TRBV6-5
d_gene: -
abundance: -
j_gene: TRBJ1-6

CDR3aa: CASTIFPRQGSQPQHF
CDR3nt: TGTGCCAGTACCATTTTCCCCCGACAGGGATCTCAGCCCCAGCATTTT
v_gene: TRBV19
d_gene: TRBD1
abundance: once
j_gene: TRBJ1-5

CDR3aa: CAIRDPVQGHGYTF
CDR3nt: TGTGCCATCAGGGACCCCGTACAGGGTCATGGCTACACCTTC
v_gene: TRBV10-3
d_gene: -
abundance: -
j_gene: TRBJ1-2

CDR3aa: CASSFPGLSPLHF
CDR3nt: TGTGCCAGCAGCTTTCCGGGTCTTTCACCCCTCCACTTT
v_gene: TRBV7-9
d_gene: -
abundance: -
j_gene: TRBJ1-6

CDR3aa: CASSGTTTGELFF
CDR3nt: TGTGCCAGCAGTGGCACCACCACCGGGGAGCTGTTTTTT
v_gene: TRBV6-6
d_gene: -
abundance: -
j_gene: TRBJ2-2

CDR3aa: CASSVRQGLNTEAFF
CDR3nt: TGTGCCAGCAGCGTACGACAGGGGTTGAACACTGAAGCTTTCTTT
v_gene: TRBV7-2
d_gene: TRBD1
abundance: -
j_gene: TRBJ1-1

CDR3aa: CASSWGRGEKLFF
CDR3nt: TGTGCCAGCAGCTGGGGCAGGGGTGAAAAACTGTTTTTT
v_gene: TRBV5-6
d_gene: -
abundance: -
j_gene: TRBJ1-4

CDR3aa: CATSDGSGETQYF
CDR3nt: TGTGCCACCAGTGATGGCTCAGGAGAGACCCAGTACTTC
v_gene: TRBV24-1
d_gene: -
abundance: few
j_gene: TRBJ2-5

CDR3aa: CASSYFGQSYGYTF
CDR3nt: TGTGCCAGCAGTTACTTCGGACAGTCCTATGGCTACACCTTC
v_gene: TRBV6-5
d_gene: -
abundance: -
j_gene: TRBJ1-2

CDR3aa: CAISETSGVFGGEQYF
CDR3nt: TGTGCCATCAGTGAGACTAGCGGGGTTTTCGGGGGCGAGCAGTACTTC
v_gene: TRBV10-3
d_gene: TRBD2
abundance: -
j_gene: TRBJ2-7

CDR3aa: CASSLGTGGTYEQYF
CDR3nt: TGTGCCAGCAGCTTAGGGACAGGGGGGACCTACGAGCAGTACTTC
v_gene: TRBV7-8
d_gene: TRBD1
abundance: -
j_gene: TRBJ2-7

CDR3aa: CASSLKSVRGQVAQYF
CDR3nt: TGTGCCAGCAGTTTGAAGTCCGTCAGGGGCCAAGTTGCCCAGTACTTC
v_gene: TRBV28
d_gene: -
abundance: -
j_gene: TRBJ2-5

CDR3aa: CASSPLGLAGYYEQYF
CDR3nt: TGTGCCAGCAGCCCTCTCGGACTAGCGGGATACTACGAGCAGTACTTC
v_gene: TRBV2
d_gene: TRBD2
abundance: -
j_gene: TRBJ2-7

CDR3aa: CASSGKRGGFHTGELFF
CDR3nt: TGTGCCAGCAGCGGCAAGCGGGGGGGGTTCCACACCGGGGAGCTGTTTTTT
v_gene: TRBV9
d_gene: TRBD2
abundance: -
j_gene: TRBJ2-2

CDR3aa: CASRRGASGGNEQFF
CDR3nt: TGTGCCAGCAGGCGCGGGGCTAGCGGTGGAAATGAGCAGTTCTTC
v_gene: TRBV5-4
d_gene: TRBD2
abundance: once
j_gene: TRBJ2-1

CDR3aa: CASSLGQGANEQFF
CDR3nt: TGCGCCAGCAGCTTGGGGCAGGGGGCCAATGAGCAGTTCTTC
v_gene: TRBV5-1
d_gene: TRBD1
abundance: -
j_gene: TRBJ2-1

CDR3aa: CASSLGGPFDTQYF
CDR3nt: TGCGCCAGCAGCTTGGGGGGGCCTTTCGATACGCAGTATTTT
v_gene: TRBV5-1
d_gene: -
abundance: few
j_gene: TRBJ2-3

CDR3aa: CASSEGQGARYEQYF
CDR3nt: TGTGCCAGCAGCGAGGGACAGGGGGCGCGTTACGAGCAGTACTTC
v_gene: TRBV9
d_gene: TRBD1
abundance: few
j_gene: TRBJ2-7

CDR3aa: CASSQLDTGDSPLHF
CDR3nt: TGTGCCAGCAGCCAACTGGATACAGGGGACTCACCCCTCCACTTT
v_gene: TRBV3-1/TRBV3-2
d_gene: TRBD1
abundance: few
j_gene: TRBJ1-6

CDR3aa: CASSSDTDYEQYF
CDR3nt: TGTGCCAGCAGTTCGGACACGGACTACGAGCAGTACTTC
v_gene: TRBV12-3/TRBV12-4
d_gene: -
abundance: once
j_gene: TRBJ2-7

CDR3aa: CASSLSGAAYNEQFF
CDR3nt: TGTGCCAGCAGCTTGAGCGGGGCTGCTTACAATGAGCAGTTCTTC
v_gene: TRBV5-4
d_gene: TRBD2
abundance: -
j_gene: TRBJ2-1

CDR3aa: CASSLRSGGITDTQYF
CDR3nt: TGCGCCAGCAGCTTGAGGAGCGGAGGGATCACAGATACGCAGTATTTT
v_gene: TRBV5-1
d_gene: -
abundance: -
j_gene: TRBJ2-3

CDR3aa: CASSISSGRVETQYF
CDR3nt: TGTGCCAGCAGCATCTCATCCGGGCGGGTGGAGACCCAGTACTTC
v_gene: TRBV9
d_gene: -
abundance: once
j_gene: TRBJ2-5

CDR3aa: CASSSRDSWLETQYF
CDR3nt: TGTGCCAGCAGCTCCCGGGACAGCTGGTTGGAGACCCAGTACTTC
v_gene: TRBV5-4
d_gene: TRBD1
abundance: -
j_gene: TRBJ2-5

CDR3aa: CASRPPWDNRNEKLFF
CDR3nt: TGCGCCAGCAGACCCCCCTGGGACAACCGAAATGAAAAACTGTTTTTT
v_gene: TRBV4-1
d_gene: -
abundance: once
j_gene: TRBJ1-4

CDR3aa: CASTLGGLNTEAFF
CDR3nt: TGTGCCAGCACCCTCGGGGGGTTGAACACTGAAGCTTTCTTT
v_gene: TRBV7-8
d_gene: -
abundance: -
j_gene: TRBJ1-1

CDR3aa: CASSPTGVEQYF
CDR3nt: TGTGCCAGCAGCCCCACAGGGGTCGAGCAGTACTTC
v_gene: TRBV5-6
d_gene: TRBD1
abundance: few
j_gene: TRBJ2-7

CDR3aa: CASSPGQPTPLQAFF
CDR3nt: TGTGCCAGCAGCCCCGGACAGCCAACCCCCTTACAAGCTTTCTTT
v_gene: TRBV3-1/TRBV3-2
d_gene: -
abundance: -
j_gene: TRBJ1-1

CDR3aa: CASSPYYRTSGGASTDTQYF
CDR3nt: TGTGCCAGCAGCCCTTATTACAGGACTAGCGGGGGGGCGAGCACAGATACGCAGTATTTT
v_gene: TRBV4-2
d_gene: TRBD2
abundance: once
j_gene: TRBJ2-3

CDR3aa: CASSLQGLPETQYF
CDR3nt: TGTGCCAGCAGCCTCCAGGGACTGCCAGAGACCCAGTACTTC
v_gene: TRBV14
d_gene: -
abundance: -
j_gene: TRBJ2-5

CDR3aa: CASGIAGGLTGELFF
CDR3nt: TGTGCCAGCGGAATAGCGGGGGGCTTAACCGGGGAGCTGTTTTTT
v_gene: TRBV7-3
d_gene: TRBD2
abundance: -
j_gene: TRBJ2-2

CDR3aa: CASSQDSGAGYGYTF
CDR3nt: TGTGCCAGCAGCCAAGATTCAGGGGCGGGCTATGGCTACACCTTC
v_gene: TRBV3-1/TRBV3-2
d_gene: -
abundance: once
j_gene: TRBJ1-2

CDR3aa: CASSSQGTHYEQYF
CDR3nt: TGTGCCAGCAGCTCCCAGGGAACCCACTACGAGCAGTACTTC
v_gene: TRBV5-6
d_gene: -
abundance: -
j_gene: TRBJ2-7

CDR3aa: CASSPRTLNTEAFF
CDR3nt: TGTGCCAGCTCACCTAGGACACTGAACACTGAAGCTTTCTTT
v_gene: TRBV18
d_gene: -
abundance: -
j_gene: TRBJ1-1

CDR3aa: CSVTGVMGYTF
CDR3nt: TGCAGCGTTACAGGGGTAATGGGCTACACCTTC
v_gene: TRBV29-1
d_gene: TRBD1
abundance: -
j_gene: TRBJ1-2

CDR3aa: CASSLRDGELFF
CDR3nt: TGCGCCAGCAGCTTACGGGACGGGGAGCTGTTTTTT
v_gene: TRBV5-1
d_gene: -
abundance: -
j_gene: TRBJ2-2

CDR3aa: CASSEWGPRTEAFF
CDR3nt: TGTGCCAGCAGTGAATGGGGGCCGCGAACTGAAGCTTTCTTT
v_gene: TRBV6-1
d_gene: -
abundance: -
j_gene: TRBJ1-1

CDR3aa: CASRGGGELFF
CDR3nt: TGTGCCAGCAGAGGGGGCGGGGAGCTGTTTTTT
v_gene: TRBV12-3/TRBV12-4
d_gene: -
abundance: -
j_gene: TRBJ2-2